This T cell receptor (beta chain) was profiled in a study of blood T cell repertoires in COVID-19. Clones were sequenced by immunoSEQ multiplex PCR, and TCRdb holds only the in-frame ones, with some missing. The data contain 150,000 to 200,000 clones, 70% to 85% of them singletons. Trimming cost V 2 bases and J 2 bases; bases outside gene matches: 3. This CDR3 has 14 residues. CDR1 is MNHNS and CDR2 is SASEGT in the germline V gene. Donors were grouped by their self-reported clinical history. The chain carries TRBV6-1 and TRBJ2-7, with 7 bases aligning to TRBD1. The sample was PBMCs or T cells enriched from blood (not recorded which). The source of this sequence is a woman aged 55-70 years with acute COVID-19. The CDR3 loop reads CASSERGPPYEQYF. The CDR3 nucleotides are TGTGCCAGCAGTGAAAGGGGGCCACCCTACGAGCAGTACTTC.